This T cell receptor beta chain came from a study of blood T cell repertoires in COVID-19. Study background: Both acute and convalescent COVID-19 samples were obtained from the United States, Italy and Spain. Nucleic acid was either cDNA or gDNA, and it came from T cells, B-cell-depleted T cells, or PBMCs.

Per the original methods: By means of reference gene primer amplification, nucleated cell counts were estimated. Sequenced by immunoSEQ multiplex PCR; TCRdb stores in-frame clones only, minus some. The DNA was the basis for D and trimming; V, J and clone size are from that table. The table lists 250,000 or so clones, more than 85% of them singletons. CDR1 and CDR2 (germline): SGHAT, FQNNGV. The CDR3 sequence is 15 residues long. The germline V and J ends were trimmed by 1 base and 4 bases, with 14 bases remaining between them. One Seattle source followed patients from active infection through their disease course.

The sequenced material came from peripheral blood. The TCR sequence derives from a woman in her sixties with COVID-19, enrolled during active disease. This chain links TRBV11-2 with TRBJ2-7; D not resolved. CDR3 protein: CASSLGITAPYEQYF. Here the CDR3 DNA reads TGTGCCAGCAGCTTAGGGATTACAGCACCTTACGAGCAGTACTTC.